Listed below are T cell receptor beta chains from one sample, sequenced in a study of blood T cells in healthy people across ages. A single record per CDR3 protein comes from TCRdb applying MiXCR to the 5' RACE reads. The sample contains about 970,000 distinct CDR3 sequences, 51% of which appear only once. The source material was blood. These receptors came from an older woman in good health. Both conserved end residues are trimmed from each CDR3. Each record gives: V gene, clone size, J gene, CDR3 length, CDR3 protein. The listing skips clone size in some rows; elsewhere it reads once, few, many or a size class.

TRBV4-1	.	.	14	ASSQEWTQILGTQY
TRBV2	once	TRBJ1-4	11	ASSGRGNEKLF
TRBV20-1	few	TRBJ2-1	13	SARNPRLPYNEQF
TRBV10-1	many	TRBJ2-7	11	ASRQGRKGEQY
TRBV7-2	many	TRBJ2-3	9	ASSSWGTQY
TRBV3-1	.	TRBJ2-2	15	ASSQGRSGRAHGELF
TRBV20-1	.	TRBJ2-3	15	SARGAVAGDRTDTQY
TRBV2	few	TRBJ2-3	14	ASSESLPGSTDTQY
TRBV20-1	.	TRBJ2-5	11	SAIDRVIETQY
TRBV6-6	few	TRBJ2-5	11	ASGTSGQETQY
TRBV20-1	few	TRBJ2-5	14	SARETGREVQETQY
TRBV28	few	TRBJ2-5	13	ASSSPSGRGQTQY
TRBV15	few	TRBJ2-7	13	ATSRDFGRASEQY
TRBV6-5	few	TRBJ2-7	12	ASSYGLAGNEQY
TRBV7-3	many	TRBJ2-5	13	ASSLAGGPLETQY
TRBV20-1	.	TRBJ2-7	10	SAPGTLIEQY